What follows describes a single T cell receptor beta chain. In the original processing: Reference gene primer amplification gave nucleated cell count estimates. Here immunoSEQ multiplex PCR was the method, and the copy in TCRdb shows in-frame clones only, minus some. V and J calls plus clone size are reproduced from that table; the DNA served to infer D and trimming. The table lists about 170,000 clones, approximately 86% of them singletons. While infection was still active, Seattle patients were enrolled and then followed longitudinally. The data derive from a study of blood T cell repertoires in COVID-19. Whole-study context: PBMCs, B-cell-depleted T cells, or T cells were the source of the cDNA or gDNA that made up the material.

V was pared by 4 bases and J by 4 bases, with 5 bases of the junction left unmatched. The germline CDR1 and CDR2 sequences are LGHNA and YSLEER. The CDR3 covers 14 residues. Sequencing was done on a sample of peripheral blood. The chain joins TRBV4-3 to TRBJ1-2; 8 bases align to TRBD1. The clonotype was recovered from a woman of 80 years or more with COVID-19, enrolled during active disease. CDR3 residues: CASSPDRGPYGYTF. For the CDR3, the DNA is TGCGCCAGCAGCCCAGACAGGGGCCCCTATGGCTACACCTTC.